Presented here are 11 T cell receptor beta chains from one specimen sequenced in a study of T-cell reconstitution after alpha-beta-depleted transplantation in children. Unique molecular identifiers tagged the TCRbeta library. TCRdb re-called the PCR reads through MiXCR, storing one row per CDR3 protein. The data contain over 200,000 distinct CDR3 sequences, roughly 11% of them singletons. The sample in question was PBMCs, obtained before TCRalphabeta/CD19-depleted stem cell transplant. All receptors come from a child younger than two with acute myeloid leukemia, due to receive a stem cell transplant.

This clonotype has only a few counts. The junction and the germline gene differ at one end; a read error may be behind it. The rearrangement uses TRBV30 and TRBJ1-2, with D tentatively TRBD1 (6 bases). CDR1 is GTSNPN and CDR2 is SVGIG in the germline V gene (reference sequence). This CDR3 spans 12 amino acids. The CDR3 region is CAWSPPNRVFAF. As DNA, the CDR3 is TGTGCCTGGAGCCCGCCTAACAGGGTTTTCGCCTTC.

This clonotype was observed at least ten times. This chain connects TRBV11-2 to TRBJ1-2; 8 bases are a match to TRBD1. Looked up from germline, CDR1 is SGHAT and CDR2 is FQNNGV. CDR3 size: 13 residues. V lost 4 bases, J lost 8 bases, and 6 bases stayed unmatched. The CDR3: CASSSGQVRGYTF. The CDR3 region has the DNA TGTGCCAGCAGCTCGGGACAGGTTAGGGGCTACACCTTC.

This clonotype was counted only a few times. The rearrangement uses TRBV12-3 or TRBV12-4 and TRBJ2-1, with 13 positions matching TRBD2. V was clipped by 6 bases and J by 5 bases; unmatched bases: 4. The CDR3 loop spans 15 amino acids. CDR3 sequence reads: CASRPGLAGDNEQFF. The CDR3, as DNA: TGTGCCAGCAGACCCGGACTAGCGGGAGACAATGAGCAGTTCTTC.

This clonotype was counted many times. V gene TRBV6-5 combines with J gene TRBJ1-1; D not certain. Germline lookup yields CDR1 MNHEY and CDR2 SVGAGI. This CDR3 has 13 residues. V was pared by 6 bases and J by 6 bases, with 14 bases between. The CDR3 DNA reads TGTGCCAGCAGCTCCCCCGGAACAGCTGAAGCTTTCTTT. Translated: CASSSPGTAEAFF.

This clonotype has only a few counts. This chain joins TRBV9 and TRBJ2-3, with TRBD2 matching over 7 bases. J lost 5 bases, V lost 7 bases, and 7 bases had no gene match. The CDR3 has 13 residues. Per the germline V gene, CDR1 is SGDLS and CDR2 is YYNGEE. CDR3 DNA sequence: TGTGCCAGCTCTCTAGCGGCCGGAGATACGCAGTATTTT. This gives the protein CASSLAAGDTQYF.

On this clonotype itself: The junction departs from germline at one end; a sequencing error may be responsible. The V call is TRBV20-1, the J call TRBJ2-1; 10 positions agree with TRBD2. This CDR3 contains 15 residues. Germline V CDR1 and CDR2: DFQATT, SNEGSKA (reference sequence). The CDR3 reads CRASVLAGTRGEQFF. Written as DNA, the CDR3 is TGCAGAGCTAGTGTACTAGCGGGAACGCGGGGTGAGCAGTTCTTC.

This clonotype was observed at least ten times. V usage is TRBV11-2 and J usage is TRBJ2-3, with 9 nucleotides matching TRBD1. The CDR3 sequence is 17 residues long. J gave up 4 bases and V 1 base, and 9 bases lay outside the gene matches. Germline values: CDR1 SGHAT, CDR2 FQNNGV. In DNA, the CDR3 is TGTGCCAGCAGCTTAGTTTTGGGACAGGGATCTGCAGATACGCAGTATTTT. This codes for CASSLVLGQGSADTQYF.

This clonotype has a handful of counts. V and J are TRBV20-1 and TRBJ2-3; maybe TRBD2 (6 bases). CDR1 and CDR2 (germline): DFQATT, SNEGSKA (reference sequence). V lost 3 bases and J 4 bases, leaving 17 bases between the germline ends. There are 15 residues in the CDR3. The CDR3 sequence is CSARPRGNLPDTQYF. The CDR3 region has the DNA TGCAGTGCTAGGCCCCGCGGGAACCTCCCAGATACGCAGTATTTT.

This clonotype was counted many times. This chain uses TRBV27 with TRBJ2-3, with D unclear. The germline V gene has CDR1 MNHEY and CDR2 SMNVEV (reference sequence). Between the trimmed V and J ends, which lost 1 base and 0 bases, there was a span of 14 bases. This CDR3 is 17 amino acids long. DNA for the CDR3: TGTGCCAGCAGTTTATGGGGTGTGGCGGACAGCACAGATACGCAGTATTTT. Translated, it gives CASSLWGVADSTDTQYF.

V usage is TRBV20-1 and J usage is TRBJ1-6; D not certain. The CDR3 contains 14 residues. Trimming cost V 0 bases and J 15 bases, with 18 bases left between them. The germline gives CDR1 DFQATT, CDR2 SNEGSKA (reference sequence). The CDR3 coding sequence is TGCAGTGCTAGAGATTCCCGGCAGCCCATTCTCCTCCACTTT. Translating gives CSARDSRQPILLHF.

This clonotype was seen at least ten times. V and J are TRBV30 and TRBJ2-2; 10 nucleotides match TRBD2. Trimming took 7 bases from V and 5 from J; bases not matched to a gene: 7. The CDR3 sequence is 14 residues long. Germline CDR1 and CDR2: GTSNPN and SVGIG (reference sequence). The CDR3 is CASTLAGETGELFF. CDR3 in DNA: TGTGCCTCAACGCTAGCGGGAGAAACCGGGGAGCTGTTTTTT.